This TCR beta chain was identified during a study of human T cells and chemical hapten exposure. Study-wide results and limits: Donor immune responses may differ from healthy people's, since all donors had alopecia.

This clonotype was recorded many times. Its cognate antigen is unknown. The germline V and J ends were trimmed by 4 bases and 2 bases, with 12 bases remaining between them. This CDR3 contains 14 residues. In germline, CDR1 is SGHRS, CDR2 YFSETQ. Time point: patch test 1, 2 weeks after DPC sensitization. Described treatment: therapeutic diphenylcyclopropenone sensitization with weekly scalp DPC. Unfractionated whole blood served as the source for total RNA extraction. Individual cDNA molecules received unique molecular identifiers in the library. Using its own MiXCR run on the RACE reads, TCRdb lists one record per CDR3 protein. The sample holds roughly 180,000 distinct CDR3 sequences, around 13% seen once.

The TCR comes from a woman aged 30 to 39 with alopecia areata. Some clones in this sample may be carry-over from other donors' samples. The sample consisted of whole blood, taken in connection with sensitization to the hapten diphenylcyclopropenone (DPC). The rearrangement links TRBV5-1 to TRBJ1-1, with D perhaps matching TRBD1 (6 bases). In DNA form, the CDR3 reads TGCGCCAGCAGCCCAATCAGGGGTAACACTGAAGCTTTCTTT. Translated: CASSPIRGNTEAFF.